Listed here are 20 T cell receptor beta chains from one sample, sequenced in a study of human T cells and chemical hapten exposure. TCRdb analysed the RACE reads with MiXCR anew, one entry per CDR3 protein. This repertoire shows about 340,000 distinct CDR3 sequences, under 9% found once; its top ten account for approximately 8%. Time point meaning: patch test 1, 2 weeks after DPC sensitization. Treatment of the sample: therapeutic diphenylcyclopropenone sensitization with weekly scalp DPC. The material sequenced was whole blood, taken in connection with sensitization to the hapten diphenylcyclopropenone (DPC). Receptors were obtained from a woman younger than 35 with alopecia areata. Some clones in this sample may be carry-over from other donors' samples.

The chain links TRBV27 to TRBJ2-3; 8 bases fit TRBD2. Germline assignment: CDR1 MNHEY and CDR2 SMNVEV (reference sequence). With 6 bases clipped from V and 5 bases from J, the junction kept 7 bases outside the gene matches. This CDR3 comprises 14 residues. CDR3 DNA sequence: TGTGCCAGCAGCCCGGCCGGGACTAGAGATACGCAGTATTTT. Protein sequence: CASSPAGTRDTQYF.

The chain has TRBV6-1 and TRBJ1-5, with TRBD1 identical over 8 bases. CDR3 size: 15 residues. The germline CDR1 and CDR2 sequences are MNHNS and SASEGT. Trimming removed 0 bases from V and 6 bases from J; junction bases left unmatched: 4. CDR3 protein: CASSEADRGSQPQHF. The DNA of the CDR3 is TGTGCCAGCAGTGAAGCAGACAGGGGCAGTCAGCCCCAGCATTTT.

This clonotype was detected ten times or more. The chain joins TRBV6-1 to TRBJ1-3; D remains unclear. The germline V and J ends were trimmed by 2 bases and 0 bases, with 8 bases remaining between them. The CDR3 sequence is 15 residues long. Germline CDR1 is MNHNS and CDR2 is SASEGT. The CDR3, as DNA: TGTGCCAGCAGTGAATTGGAGTCCTCTGGAAACACCATATATTTT. This codes for CASSELESSGNTIYF.

This clonotype was observed at least ten times. The chain has TRBV4-2 and TRBJ1-1; D not resolved. Germline V lookup: CDR1 LGHNA, CDR2 YNFKEQ. V dropped 1 base and J dropped 5 bases, with 14 bases sitting between them. The CDR3 extends over 15 amino acids. CDR3 sequence reads: CASSQAVERLTEAFF. CDR3 nucleotides: TGTGCCAGCAGCCAAGCGGTGGAGAGACTTACTGAAGCTTTCTTT.

This clonotype occurred a few times. V usage is TRBV4-3 and J usage is TRBJ1-1; D unclear. Trimming stripped 0 bases from V and 4 bases from J, with 9 bases between. Germline CDR1 is LGHNA and CDR2 is YSLEER. The CDR3 runs 14 residues. The chain's CDR3 is CASSQDWEGTEAFF. In nucleotides, the CDR3 is TGCGCCAGCAGCCAAGACTGGGAGGGCACTGAAGCTTTCTTT.

This clonotype was seen a handful of times. V is TRBV28 and J is TRBJ2-3; the D gene is possibly TRBD1 (6 bases). The CDR3 consists of 16 residues. The V gene lost 3 bases and the J gene lost 1 base, with 14 bases spanning the gap. CDR1 MDHEN and CDR2 SYDVKM come from the germline V gene. The DNA of the CDR3 is TGTGCCAGCAGTTTCACAGGGAGTTTGGGCACAGATACGCAGTATTTT. Translated: CASSFTGSLGTDTQYF.

To note about this clonotype: The junction and the germline gene differ at one end; a read error may be behind it. The CDR3 region is CASSLSFGKENF. The CDR3 coding sequence is TGTGCCAGCAGCTTAAGCTTCGGCAAGGAGAACTTC. The chain recombines TRBV11-2 with TRBJ2-4; D call uncertain. Germline-derived CDR1 and CDR2 are SGHAT and FQNNGV. This CDR3 is built from 12 residues.

The chain joins TRBV5-1 to TRBJ2-7, with a weak D call TRBD1 (6 bases). The CDR3 runs 14 residues. Germline CDR1 reads SGHRS; CDR2 reads YFSETQ. V was clipped by 0 bases and J by 4 bases, with 11 bases between them. CDR3 DNA sequence: TGCGCCAGCAGCTTGGGTCCAGGGGAATACGAGCAGTACTTC. This gives the protein CASSLGPGEYEQYF.

This clonotype was counted at least ten times. V usage is TRBV14 and J usage is TRBJ2-5; D call uncertain. The CDR3 loop spans 16 amino acids. Germline V gives CDR1 SGHDN, CDR2 FVKESK. Between the trimmed V and J ends, which lost 4 bases and 5 bases, there was a span of 20 bases. CDR3 residues: CASSLLPPWLEETQYF. For the CDR3, the DNA is TGTGCCAGCAGCCTGTTGCCCCCTTGGCTTGAGGAGACCCAGTACTTC.

In this sample, this clonotype turned up many times. The chain couples TRBV14 to TRBJ2-3; D possibly matches TRBD1 or TRBD2 (5 bases each). V shed 4 bases and J shed 5 bases, with 16 bases lying between them. The germline V gene encodes CDR1 SGHDN and CDR2 FVKESK. This CDR3 contains 15 residues. The CDR3 loop reads CASSPYSGSLDTQYF. The CDR3 DNA reads TGTGCCAGCAGCCCATATTCAGGGAGTTTAGATACGCAGTATTTT.

This clonotype was seen at least ten times. The chain recombines TRBV7-2 with TRBJ2-7, with D perhaps TRBD1 or TRBD2 (5 bases each). CDR1 is SGHTA, CDR2 FQGNSA, per germline. The CDR3 is made up of 14 amino acids. The V end was cut by 10 bases, the J end by 2 bases, with 18 bases between. This CDR3 is CAISGTGIAYEQYF. CDR3 bases: TGTGCCATCTCGGGGACCGGAATTGCCTACGAGCAGTACTTC.

This clonotype was picked up a small number of times. The V and J genes are TRBV21-1 and TRBJ2-5; whether TRBD2, the table's D call, matches the DNA was not checked. TRBV21-1 is a recognized pseudogene. This CDR3 is built from 16 residues. The DNA for the CDR3 is TGTGCCAGCAGCCCACAACAAGAGACTAGCGGGGGATCCCAGTACTTC. Protein sequence: CASSPQQETSGGSQYF.

The gene calls are TRBV6-5 and TRBJ2-5; 12 bases match TRBD2. Germline V gene lookup returns CDR1 MNHEY and CDR2 SVGAGI. CDR3 length: 16 residues. V was pared by 7 bases and J by 2 bases, with 8 bases of the junction left unmatched. In DNA form, the CDR3 reads TGTGCCAGCACGTCGACTAGCGGGGGCACGCAAGAGACCCAGTACTTC. Encoded protein: CASTSTSGGTQETQYF.

This clonotype has a handful of counts. The chain has TRBV12-3 or TRBV12-4 and TRBJ2-3; 7 nucleotides line up with TRBD1. The V gene end was trimmed by 7 bases and the J gene end by 1 base; junction bases not matched to a gene: 11. The CDR3 is 16 residues long. In DNA, the CDR3 is TGTGCCAGCACCCAAAAGACAGGGCCACGCACAGATACGCAGTATTTT. This encodes CASTQKTGPRTDTQYF.

This clonotype occurred a few times. The chain employs TRBV4-1 and TRBJ1-2; TRBD1 aligns across 12 bases. The CDR3 extends over 17 amino acids. The ends lost 0 bases at V and 5 bases at J; junction bases unmatched: 7. Germline CDR1 and CDR2: MGHRA and YSYEKL. The CDR3 DNA reads TGCGCCAGCAGCCAAGAATTGCGGGACAGGGGGCTTTATGGCTACACCTTC. This translates into CASSQELRDRGLYGYTF.

The gene calls are TRBV9 and TRBJ2-1; no firm D call. The CDR3 loop spans 15 amino acids. V was clipped by 5 bases and J by 4 bases, with 16 bases between them. Looked up from germline, CDR1 is SGDLS and CDR2 is YYNGEE. The chain's CDR3 is CASSARSADYNEQFF. As DNA, the CDR3 is TGTGCCAGCAGTGCGAGGTCGGCAGATTACAATGAGCAGTTCTTC.

This clonotype came up many times. This chain links TRBV2 with TRBJ1-5; 10 bases fit TRBD1. The CDR3 covers 13 residues. Germline lookup yields CDR1 SNHLY and CDR2 FYNNEI. V shed 8 bases and J 2 bases; nucleotides not matched to a gene: 0. CDR3 amino acids: CASGTGGNQPQHF. CDR3 sequence (DNA): TGTGCCAGCGGGACAGGGGGCAATCAGCCCCAGCATTTT. The entire variable domain, with the rest obtained from reference TRBV2 and TRBJ1-5, is as follows: EPEVTQTPSHQVTQMGQEVILRCVPISNHLYFYWYRQILGQKVEFLVSFYNNEISEKSEIFDDQFSVERPDGSNFTLKIRSTKLEDSAMYFCASGTGGNQPQHFGDGTRLSIL.

This clonotype was detected many times. V is TRBV20-1 and J is TRBJ2-3, with D uncertain. V gave up 3 bases and J gave up 1 base, with 20 bases separating them. Germline lookup yields CDR1 DFQATT and CDR2 SNEGSKA (reference sequence). This CDR3 region has 17 residues. The CDR3 DNA reads as TGCAGTGCTAGCGTTTCCGGCTTTTCCATGGGCACAGATACGCAGTATTTT. Its protein product is CSASVSGFSMGTDTQYF.

This clonotype was found a few times. This chain joins TRBV7-2 and TRBJ2-7, with D tentatively TRBD1 (6 bases). This CDR3 contains 16 residues. V was shortened by 5 bases and J by 2 bases, with 19 bases between the two germline ends. Per the germline V gene, CDR1 is SGHTA and CDR2 is FQGNSA. DNA for the CDR3: TGTGCCAGCAGCCCCCGGCCAGGGGAGACAGCCTACGAGCAGTACTTC. Its protein product is CASSPRPGETAYEQYF.

The chain combines TRBV18 with TRBJ2-1; D not certain. The CDR3 sequence is 13 residues long. Germline CDR1 KGHSH, CDR2 LQKENI. V dropped 2 bases and J dropped 7 bases, with 9 bases sitting between them. DNA for the CDR3: TGTGCCAGCTCACCAACAACCCCAAATGAGCAGTTCTTC. Amino acids: CASSPTTPNEQFF.